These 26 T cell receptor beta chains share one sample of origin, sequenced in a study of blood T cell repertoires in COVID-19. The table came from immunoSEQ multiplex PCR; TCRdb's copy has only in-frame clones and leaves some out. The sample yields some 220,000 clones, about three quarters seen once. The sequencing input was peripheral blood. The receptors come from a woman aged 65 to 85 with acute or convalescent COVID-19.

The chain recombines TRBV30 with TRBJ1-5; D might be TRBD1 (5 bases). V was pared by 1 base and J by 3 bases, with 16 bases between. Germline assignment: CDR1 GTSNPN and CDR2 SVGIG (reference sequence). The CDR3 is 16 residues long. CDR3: CAWSAGRGRNNQPQHF. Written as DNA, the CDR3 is TGTGCCTGGAGTGCGGGGAGGGGACGGAACAATCAGCCCCAGCATTTT. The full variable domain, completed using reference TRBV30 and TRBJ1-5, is SQTIHQWPATLVQPVGSPLSLECTVEGTSNPNLYWYRQAAGRGLQLLFYSVGIGQISSEVPQNLSASRPQDRQFILSSKKLLLSDSGFYLCAWSAGRGRNNQPQHFGDGTRLSIL.

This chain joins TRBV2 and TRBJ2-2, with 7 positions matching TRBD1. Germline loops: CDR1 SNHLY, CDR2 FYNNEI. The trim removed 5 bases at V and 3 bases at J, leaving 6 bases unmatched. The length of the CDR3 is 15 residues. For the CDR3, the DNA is TGTGCCAGCAGTTTCACCGGGACAGACACCGGGGAGCTGTTTTTT. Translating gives CASSFTGTDTGELFF.

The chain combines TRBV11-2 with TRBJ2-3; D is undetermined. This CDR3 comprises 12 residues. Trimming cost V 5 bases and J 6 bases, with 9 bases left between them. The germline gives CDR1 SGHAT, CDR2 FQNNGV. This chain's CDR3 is CASSANGDTQYF. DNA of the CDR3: TGTGCCAGCAGCGCGAACGGGGATACGCAGTATTTT.

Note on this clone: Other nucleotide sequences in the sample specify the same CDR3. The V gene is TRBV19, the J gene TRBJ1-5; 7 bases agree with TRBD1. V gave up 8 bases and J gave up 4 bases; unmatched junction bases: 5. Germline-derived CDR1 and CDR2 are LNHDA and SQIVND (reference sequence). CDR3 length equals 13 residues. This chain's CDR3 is CASSATGNQPQHF. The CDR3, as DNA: TGTGCCAGTTCCGCGACAGGGAATCAGCCCCAGCATTTT.

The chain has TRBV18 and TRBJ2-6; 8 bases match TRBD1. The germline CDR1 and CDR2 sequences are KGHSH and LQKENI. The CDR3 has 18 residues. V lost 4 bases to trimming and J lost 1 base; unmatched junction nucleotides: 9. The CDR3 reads CASSRMTGDVSGANVLTF. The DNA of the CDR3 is TGTGCCAGCTCACGTATGACAGGGGATGTTTCTGGGGCCAACGTCCTGACTTTC.

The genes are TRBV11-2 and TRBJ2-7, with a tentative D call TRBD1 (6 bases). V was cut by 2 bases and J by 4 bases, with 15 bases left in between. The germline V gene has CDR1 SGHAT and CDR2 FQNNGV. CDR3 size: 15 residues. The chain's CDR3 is CASSLLTGPFYEQYF. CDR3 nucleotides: TGTGCCAGCAGCTTACTTACAGGGCCCTTTTACGAGCAGTACTTC.

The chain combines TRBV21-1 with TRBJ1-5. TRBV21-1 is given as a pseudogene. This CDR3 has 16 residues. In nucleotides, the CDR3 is TGTGCCAGCAGCAAAGGGGGGGAGAGGGTAGGACAGCCCCAGCATTTT. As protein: CASSKGGERVGQPQHF.

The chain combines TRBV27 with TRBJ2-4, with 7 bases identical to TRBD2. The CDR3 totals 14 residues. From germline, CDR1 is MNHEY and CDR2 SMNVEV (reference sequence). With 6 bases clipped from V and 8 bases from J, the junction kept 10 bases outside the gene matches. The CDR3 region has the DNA TGTGCCAGCAGGGCTAGCGGCCTGATAGACATTCAGTACTTC. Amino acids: CASRASGLIDIQYF.

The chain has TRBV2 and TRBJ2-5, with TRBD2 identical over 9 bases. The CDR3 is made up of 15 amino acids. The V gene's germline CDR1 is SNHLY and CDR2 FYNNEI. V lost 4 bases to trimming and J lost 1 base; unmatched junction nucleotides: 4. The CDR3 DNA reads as TGTGCCAGCAGTGCCGCGACTAGCGGCCAAGAGACCCAGTACTTC. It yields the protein CASSAATSGQETQYF.

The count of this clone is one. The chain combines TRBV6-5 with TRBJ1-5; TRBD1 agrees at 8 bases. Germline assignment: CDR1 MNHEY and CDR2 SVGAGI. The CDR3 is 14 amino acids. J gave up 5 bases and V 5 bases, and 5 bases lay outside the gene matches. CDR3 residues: CASSRDRRDQPQHF. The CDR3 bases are TGTGCCAGCAGTCGGGACAGGCGAGATCAGCCCCAGCATTTT.

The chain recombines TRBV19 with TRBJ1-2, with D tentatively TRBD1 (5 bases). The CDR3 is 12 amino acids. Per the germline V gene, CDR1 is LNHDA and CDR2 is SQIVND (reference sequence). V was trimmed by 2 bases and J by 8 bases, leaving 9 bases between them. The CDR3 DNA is TGTGCCAGTAGTATACAGGGAGGCGGCTACACCTTC. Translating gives CASSIQGGGYTF. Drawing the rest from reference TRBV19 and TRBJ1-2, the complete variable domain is DGGITQSPKYLFRKEGQNVTLSCEQNLNHDAMYWYRQDPGQGLRLIYYSQIVNDFQKGDIAEGYSVSREKKESFPLTVTSAQKNPTAFYLCASSIQGGGYTFGSGTRLTVV.

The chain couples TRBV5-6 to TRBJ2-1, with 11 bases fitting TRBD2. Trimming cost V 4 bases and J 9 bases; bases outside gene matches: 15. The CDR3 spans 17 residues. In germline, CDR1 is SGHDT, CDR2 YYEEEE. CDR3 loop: CASSGTSGGLRYGEQFF. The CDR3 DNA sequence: TGTGCCAGCAGCGGTACTAGCGGGGGTCTTCGGTATGGTGAGCAGTTCTTC.

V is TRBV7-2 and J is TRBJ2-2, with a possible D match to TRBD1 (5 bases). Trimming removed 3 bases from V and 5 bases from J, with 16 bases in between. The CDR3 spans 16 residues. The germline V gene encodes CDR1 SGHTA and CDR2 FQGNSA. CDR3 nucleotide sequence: TGTGCCAGCAGCTTTGGGGCAGGGCGAAAAACCGGGGAGCTGTTTTTT. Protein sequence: CASSFGAGRKTGELFF.

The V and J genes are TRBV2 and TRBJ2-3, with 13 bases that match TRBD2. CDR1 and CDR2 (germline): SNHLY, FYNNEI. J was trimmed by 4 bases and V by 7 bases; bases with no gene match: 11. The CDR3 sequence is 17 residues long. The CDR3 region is CASTVLAGGGVSDTQYF. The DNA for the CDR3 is TGTGCCAGCACAGTACTAGCGGGGGGGGGAGTTTCAGATACGCAGTATTTT.

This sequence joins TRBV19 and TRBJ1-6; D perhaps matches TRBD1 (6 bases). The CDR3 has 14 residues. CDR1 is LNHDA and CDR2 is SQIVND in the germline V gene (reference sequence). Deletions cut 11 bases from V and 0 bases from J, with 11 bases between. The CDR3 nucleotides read TGTGCCTCCACAGGGAGCTCCTATAATTCACCCCTCCACTTT. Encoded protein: CASTGSSYNSPLHF.

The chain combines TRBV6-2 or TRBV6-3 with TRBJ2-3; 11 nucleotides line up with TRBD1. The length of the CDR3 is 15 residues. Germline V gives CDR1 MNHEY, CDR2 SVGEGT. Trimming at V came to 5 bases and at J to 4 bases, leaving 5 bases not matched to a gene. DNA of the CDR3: TGTGCCAGCAGTCCCCCGGGACAGGGGGCAGATACGCAGTATTTT. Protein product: CASSPPGQGADTQYF.

CDR3 residues: CATQRRGRVDGELFF. CDR3 DNA: TGTGCCACCCAAAGGCGGGGGCGCGTTGACGGGGAGCTGTTTTTT. The V call is TRBV24-1, the J call TRBJ2-2, with TRBD2 as a possible D gene (7 bases). Deletions cut 9 bases from V and 7 bases from J, with 20 bases between. The CDR3 contains 15 residues. Germline lookup yields CDR1 KGHDR and CDR2 SFDVKD.

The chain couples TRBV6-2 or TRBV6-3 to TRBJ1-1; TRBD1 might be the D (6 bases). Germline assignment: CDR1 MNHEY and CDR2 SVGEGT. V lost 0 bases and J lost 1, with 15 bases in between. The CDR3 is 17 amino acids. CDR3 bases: TGTGCCAGCAGTTACTCCGGGGCGGGGGCGGCGAACACTGAAGCTTTCTTT. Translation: CASSYSGAGAANTEAFF.

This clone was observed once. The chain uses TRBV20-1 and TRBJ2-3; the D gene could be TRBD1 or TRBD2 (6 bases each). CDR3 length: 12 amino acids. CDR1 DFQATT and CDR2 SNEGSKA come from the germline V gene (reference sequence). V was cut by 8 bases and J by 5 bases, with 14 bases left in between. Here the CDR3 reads CSTSGGQDTQYF. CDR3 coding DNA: TGCAGTACCAGTGGGGGGCAAGATACGCAGTATTTT.

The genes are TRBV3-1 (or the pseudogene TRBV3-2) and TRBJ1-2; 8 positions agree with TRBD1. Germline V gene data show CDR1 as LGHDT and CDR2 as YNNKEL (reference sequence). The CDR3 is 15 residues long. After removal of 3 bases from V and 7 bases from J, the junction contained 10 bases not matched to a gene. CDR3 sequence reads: CASSQAGTGMGGYTF. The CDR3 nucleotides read TGTGCCAGCAGCCAGGCCGGGACAGGTATGGGTGGCTACACCTTC.

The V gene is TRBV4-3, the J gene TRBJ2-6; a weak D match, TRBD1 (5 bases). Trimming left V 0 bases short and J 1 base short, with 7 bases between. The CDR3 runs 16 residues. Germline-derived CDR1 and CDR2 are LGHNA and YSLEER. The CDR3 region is CASSQESGSGANVLTF. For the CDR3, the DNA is TGCGCCAGCAGCCAAGAGTCAGGGTCTGGGGCCAACGTCCTGACTTTC.

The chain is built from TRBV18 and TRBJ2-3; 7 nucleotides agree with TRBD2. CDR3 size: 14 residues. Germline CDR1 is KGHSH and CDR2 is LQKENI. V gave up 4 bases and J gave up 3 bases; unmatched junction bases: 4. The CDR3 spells CASSRQRGTDTQYF. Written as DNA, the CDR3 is TGTGCCAGCTCACGCCAGCGGGGTACAGATACGCAGTATTTT.

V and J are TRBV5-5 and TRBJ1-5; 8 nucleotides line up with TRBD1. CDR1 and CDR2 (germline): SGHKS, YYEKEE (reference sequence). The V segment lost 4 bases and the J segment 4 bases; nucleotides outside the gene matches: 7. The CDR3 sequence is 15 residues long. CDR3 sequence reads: CASSATGDRNQPQHF. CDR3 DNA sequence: TGTGCCAGCAGCGCGACAGGGGATAGAAATCAGCCCCAGCATTTT.

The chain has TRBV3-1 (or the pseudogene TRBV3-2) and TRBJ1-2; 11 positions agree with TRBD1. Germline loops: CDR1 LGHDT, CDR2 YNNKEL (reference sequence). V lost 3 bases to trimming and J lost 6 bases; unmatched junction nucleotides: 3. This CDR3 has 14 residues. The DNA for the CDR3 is TGTGCCAGCAGCCACCGGACAGGGGGCCATGGCTACACCTTC. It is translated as CASSHRTGGHGYTF.

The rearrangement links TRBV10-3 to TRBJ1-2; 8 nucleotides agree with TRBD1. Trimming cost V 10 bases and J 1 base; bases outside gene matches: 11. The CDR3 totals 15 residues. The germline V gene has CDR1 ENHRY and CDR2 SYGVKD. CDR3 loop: CATAPGQVINYGYTF. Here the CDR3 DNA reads TGTGCCACCGCTCCGGGACAGGTCATTAACTATGGCTACACCTTC.

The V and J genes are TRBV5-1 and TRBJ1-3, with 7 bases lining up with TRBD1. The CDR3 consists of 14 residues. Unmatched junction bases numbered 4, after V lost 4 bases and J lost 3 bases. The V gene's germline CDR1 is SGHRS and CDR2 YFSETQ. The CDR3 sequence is CASSVQGVGNTIYF. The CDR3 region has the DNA TGCGCCAGCAGCGTCCAGGGGGTTGGAAACACCATATATTTT.